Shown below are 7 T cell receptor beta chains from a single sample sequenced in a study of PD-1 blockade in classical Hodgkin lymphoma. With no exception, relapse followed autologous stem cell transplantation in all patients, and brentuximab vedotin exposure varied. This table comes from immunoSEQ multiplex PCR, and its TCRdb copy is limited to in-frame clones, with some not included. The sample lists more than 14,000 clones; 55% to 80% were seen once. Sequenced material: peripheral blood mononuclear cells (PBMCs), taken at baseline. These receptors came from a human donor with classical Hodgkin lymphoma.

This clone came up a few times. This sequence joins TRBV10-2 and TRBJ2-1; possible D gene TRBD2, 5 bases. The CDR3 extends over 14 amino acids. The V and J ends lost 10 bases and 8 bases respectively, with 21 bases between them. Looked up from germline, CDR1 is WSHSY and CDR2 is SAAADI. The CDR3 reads CATREGSVGYEQFF. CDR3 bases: TGCGCCACTCGGGAAGGTTCCGTAGGCTATGAGCAGTTCTTC.

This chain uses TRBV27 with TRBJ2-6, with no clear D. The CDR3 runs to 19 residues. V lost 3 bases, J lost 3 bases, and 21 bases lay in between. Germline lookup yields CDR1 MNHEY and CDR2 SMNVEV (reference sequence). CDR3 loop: CASSFFGTGQRVGANVLTF. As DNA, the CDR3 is TGTGCCAGCAGTTTCTTTGGAACTGGGCAGCGCGTTGGGGCCAACGTCCTGACTTTC.

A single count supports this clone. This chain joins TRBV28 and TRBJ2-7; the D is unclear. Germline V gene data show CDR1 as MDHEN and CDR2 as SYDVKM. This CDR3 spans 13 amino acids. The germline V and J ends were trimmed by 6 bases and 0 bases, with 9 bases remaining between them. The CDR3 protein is CASRAGSSYEQYF. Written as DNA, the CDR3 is TGTGCCAGCAGGGCCGGTAGCTCCTACGAGCAGTACTTC.

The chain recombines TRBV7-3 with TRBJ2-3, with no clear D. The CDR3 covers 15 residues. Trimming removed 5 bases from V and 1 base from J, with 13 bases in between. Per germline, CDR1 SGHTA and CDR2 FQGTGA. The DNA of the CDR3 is TGTGCCAGCAGCCTCTCTAGTGCAGGCACAGATACGCAGTATTTT. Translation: CASSLSSAGTDTQYF.

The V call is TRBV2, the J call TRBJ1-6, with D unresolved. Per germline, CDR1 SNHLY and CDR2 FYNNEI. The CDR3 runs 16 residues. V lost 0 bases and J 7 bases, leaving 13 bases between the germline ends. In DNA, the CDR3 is TGTGCCAGCAGTGAAGCGCGCGCAGGAGGGAATTCACCCCTCCACTTT. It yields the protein CASSEARAGGNSPLHF. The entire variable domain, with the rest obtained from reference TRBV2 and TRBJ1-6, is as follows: EPEVTQTPSHQVTQMGQEVILRCVPISNHLYFYWYRQILGQKVEFLVSFYNNEISEKSEIFDDQFSVERPDGSNFTLKIRSTKLEDSAMYFCASSEARAGGNSPLHFGNGTRLTVT.

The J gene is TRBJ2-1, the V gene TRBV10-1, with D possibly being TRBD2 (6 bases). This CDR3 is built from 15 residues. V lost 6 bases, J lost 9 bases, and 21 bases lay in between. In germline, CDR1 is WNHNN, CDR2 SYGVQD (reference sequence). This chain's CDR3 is CASRFTRGSSSEQFF. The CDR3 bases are TGCGCCAGCAGATTTACTCGGGGGAGTAGTAGTGAGCAGTTCTTC.

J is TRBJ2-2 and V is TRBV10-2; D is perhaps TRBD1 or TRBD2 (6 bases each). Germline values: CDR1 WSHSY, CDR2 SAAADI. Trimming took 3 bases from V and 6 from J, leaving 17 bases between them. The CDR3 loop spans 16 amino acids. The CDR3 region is CASSDPNREVPGELFF. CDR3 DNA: TGCGCCAGCAGTGATCCCAACAGGGAGGTTCCCGGGGAGCTGTTTTTT.